The T cell receptor (beta chain) described here comes from a study of blood T cell repertoires in COVID-19. The table came from immunoSEQ multiplex PCR; TCRdb's copy has only in-frame clones and leaves some out. The sample carries about 220,000 clones, 75% to 90% recorded once. CDR3 length: 14 residues. Germline V gene lookup returns CDR1 SGHAT and CDR2 FQDESV (reference sequence). The V gene end was trimmed by 5 bases and the J gene end by 7 bases; junction bases not matched to a gene: 8. The chain combines TRBV11-1 with TRBJ2-7; TRBD1 matches at 10 bases. Sequencing was carried out using PBMCs or T cells enriched from blood (not recorded which). The clonotype comes from a woman aged 40 to 50 with acute COVID-19. The CDR3 DNA reads TGTGCCAGCAGCCCTGGGACAGGGGCTCTTGAGCAGTACTTC. Protein: CASSPGTGALEQYF. The complete variable domain, with remaining parts taken from reference TRBV11-1 and TRBJ2-7, reads EAEVAQSPRYKITEKSQAVAFWCDPISGHATLYWYRQILGQGPELLVQFQDESVVDDSQLPKDRFSAERLKGVDSTLKIQPAELGDSAMYLCASSPGTGALEQYFGPGTRLTVT.